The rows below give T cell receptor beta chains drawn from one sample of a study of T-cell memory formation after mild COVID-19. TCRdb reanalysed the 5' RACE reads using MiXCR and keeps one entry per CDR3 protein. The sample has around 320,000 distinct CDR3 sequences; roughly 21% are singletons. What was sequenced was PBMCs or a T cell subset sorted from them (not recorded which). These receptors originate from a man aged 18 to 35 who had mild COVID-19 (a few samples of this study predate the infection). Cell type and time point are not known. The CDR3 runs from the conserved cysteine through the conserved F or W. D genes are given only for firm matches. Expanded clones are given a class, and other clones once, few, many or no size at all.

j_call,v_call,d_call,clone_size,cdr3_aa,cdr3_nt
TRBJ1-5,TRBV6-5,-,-,CASSPGGGGRQPQHF,TGTGCCAGCAGTCCCGGCGGGGGGGGCAGGCAGCCCCAGCATTTT
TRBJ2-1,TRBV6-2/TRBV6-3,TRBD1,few,CASSTDRVGQFF,TGTGCCAGCAGTACAGACAGGGTAGGGCAGTTCTTC
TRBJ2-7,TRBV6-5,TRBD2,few,CASSYRPGGTYEQYF,TGTGCCAGCAGTTACCGCCCGGGGGGGACCTACGAGCAGTACTTC
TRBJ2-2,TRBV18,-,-,CASSPLDTGELFF,TGTGCCAGCTCACCATTAGACACCGGGGAGCTGTTTTTT
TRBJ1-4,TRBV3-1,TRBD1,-,CASSKRDRVSVQDEKLFF,TGTGCCAGCAGCAAACGGGACAGGGTGTCCGTTCAGGATGAAAAACTGTTTTTT
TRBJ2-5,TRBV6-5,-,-,CASSQTRGDRKTQYF,TGTGCCAGCAGTCAGACTAGGGGGGATAGAAAGACCCAGTACTTC
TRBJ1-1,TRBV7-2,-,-,CASSLLLIGAEAFF,TGTGCCAGCAGCTTACTACTCATAGGGGCTGAAGCTTTCTTT
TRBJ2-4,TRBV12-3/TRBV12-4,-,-,CASSLGSYIQYF,TGTGCCAGCAGTCTAGGGTCCTATATTCAGTACTTC
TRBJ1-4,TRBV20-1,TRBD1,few,CSARVTGDEKLFF,TGCAGTGCTAGAGTTACAGGGGATGAAAAACTGTTTTTT
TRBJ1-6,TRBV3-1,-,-,CASSDDGWNSPLHF,TGTGCCAGCAGCGACGACGGTTGGAATTCACCCCTCCACTTT
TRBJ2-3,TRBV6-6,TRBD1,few,CASRSLGTGTYF,TGTGCCAGCAGGTCCCTGGGGACAGGGACGTATTTT
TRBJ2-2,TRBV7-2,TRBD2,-,CASSSRTSGGASRSGELFF,TGTGCCAGCAGCTCCCGGACTAGCGGGGGGGCCAGTCGATCCGGGGAGCTGTTTTTT
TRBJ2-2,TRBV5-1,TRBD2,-,CASSFPRAGGRTTGELFF,TGCGCCAGCAGCTTTCCCCGAGCGGGGGGGCGGACGACCGGGGAGCTGTTTTTT
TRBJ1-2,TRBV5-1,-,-,CASSRGGGDLGGYTF,TGCGCCAGCAGCCGCGGCGGGGGCGACCTCGGGGGCTACACCTTC
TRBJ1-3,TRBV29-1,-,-,CSVEARLAGNTIYF,TGCAGCGTTGAGGCCCGGTTGGCTGGAAACACCATATATTTT
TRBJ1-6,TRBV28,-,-,CASDTRSQNSALHF,TGTGCCAGTGATACCAGATCCCAGAATTCAGCCCTCCACTTT
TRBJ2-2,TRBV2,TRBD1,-,CASGQDRTNTGELFF,TGTGCCAGCGGACAGGACAGGACCAACACCGGGGAGCTGTTTTTT
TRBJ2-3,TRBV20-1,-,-,CSASRDPTDTQYF,TGCAGTGCTAGCAGGGACCCCACAGATACGCAGTATTTT
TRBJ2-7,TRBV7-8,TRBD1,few,CASSPDRAAYEQYF,TGTGCCAGCAGCCCGGACAGGGCGGCCTACGAGCAGTACTTC
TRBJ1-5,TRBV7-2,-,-,CASSLGPAPNQPQHF,TGTGCCAGCAGTCTGGGCCCGGCCCCCAATCAGCCCCAGCATTTT
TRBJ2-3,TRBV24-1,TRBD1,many,CATTGGRTDTQYF,TGTGCCACGACAGGGGGTCGCACAGATACGCAGTATTTT
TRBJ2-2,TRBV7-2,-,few,CASSLAGVINTGELFF,TGTGCCAGCAGCTTAGCAGGGGTCATTAACACCGGGGAGCTGTTTTTT
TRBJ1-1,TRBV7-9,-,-,CASSFSQLGTEAFF,TGTGCCAGCAGCTTTTCCCAATTGGGTACTGAAGCTTTCTTT
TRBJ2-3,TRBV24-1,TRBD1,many,CATSDPGQGGDTQYF,TGTGCCACCAGTGACCCTGGACAGGGGGGAGATACGCAGTATTTT
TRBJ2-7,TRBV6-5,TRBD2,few,CASRTSGGSSYEQYF,TGTGCCAGCCGGACTAGCGGGGGAAGCTCCTACGAGCAGTACTTC
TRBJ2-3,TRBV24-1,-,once,CATSEIQGSTDTQYF,TGTGCCACCAGTGAGATTCAGGGGTCCACAGATACGCAGTATTTT
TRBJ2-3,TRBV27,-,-,CASSPFVTDTQYF,TGTGCCAGCAGTCCGTTTGTCACAGATACGCAGTATTTT
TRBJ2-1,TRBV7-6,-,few,CASSLGPTIINEQFF,TGTGCCAGCAGCTTGGGACCAACGATAATCAATGAGCAGTTCTTC
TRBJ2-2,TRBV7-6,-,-,CASSPRAETGELFF,TGTGCCAGCAGCCCTCGGGCAGAAACCGGGGAGCTGTTTTTT
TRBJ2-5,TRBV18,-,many,CASSPRREETQYF,TGTGCCAGCTCACCACGAAGGGAAGAGACCCAGTACTTC
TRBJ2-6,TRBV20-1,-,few,CSARDGNSGANVLTF,TGCAGTGCTAGAGATGGAAACTCTGGGGCCAACGTCCTGACTTTC
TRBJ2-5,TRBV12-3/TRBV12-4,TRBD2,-,CASSPGIIAGPQETQYF,TGTGCCAGCAGTCCCGGGATAATAGCGGGGCCCCAAGAGACCCAGTACTTC
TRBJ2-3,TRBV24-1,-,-,CATSGSSTDTQYF,TGTGCCACCAGCGGGAGTAGTACAGATACGCAGTATTTT
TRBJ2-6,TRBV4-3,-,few,CASSQKAVSGANVLTF,TGCGCCAGCAGCCAAAAGGCGGTCTCTGGGGCCAACGTCCTGACTTTC
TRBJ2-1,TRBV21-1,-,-,CASSTGTSEYNEQFF,TGTGCCAGCAGCACCGGGACTAGCGAATACAATGAGCAGTTCTTC
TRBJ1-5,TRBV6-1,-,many,CASSANGGLGQPQHF,TGTGCCAGCAGTGCCAATGGGGGTTTAGGTCAGCCCCAGCATTTT
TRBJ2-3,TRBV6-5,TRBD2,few,CASSYDAGVPDTQYF,TGTGCCAGCAGTTACGATGCGGGGGTACCAGATACGCAGTATTTT
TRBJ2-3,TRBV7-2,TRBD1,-,CASSLDGDRGIRADTQYF,TGTGCCAGCAGCTTAGATGGGGACAGGGGTATAAGGGCAGATACGCAGTATTTT
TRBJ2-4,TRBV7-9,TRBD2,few,CASSSRLAGIKNIQYF,TGTGCCAGCAGCTCCAGACTAGCGGGGATCAAAAACATTCAGTACTTC
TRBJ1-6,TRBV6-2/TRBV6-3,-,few,CASSYSSGPDSPLHF,TGTGCCAGCAGTTACTCCTCGGGTCCCGATTCACCCCTCCACTTT
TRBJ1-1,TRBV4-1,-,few,CASSFLIGTQDTEAFF,TGCGCCAGCAGCTTCTTAATCGGGACCCAGGACACTGAAGCTTTCTTT
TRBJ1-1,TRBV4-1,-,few,CASSPYQRNTEAFF,TGCGCCAGCAGCCCGTACCAGCGGAACACTGAAGCTTTCTTT
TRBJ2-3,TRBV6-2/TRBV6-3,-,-,CASLGLPTDTQYF,TGTGCCAGTCTAGGACTACCGACAGATACGCAGTATTTT
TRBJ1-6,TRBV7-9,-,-,CASSLAGRYSPLHF,TGTGCCAGCAGCTTAGCGGGCCGTTATTCACCCCTCCACTTT
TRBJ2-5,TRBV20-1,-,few,CSARALIGRETQYF,TGCAGTGCTAGAGCACTTATTGGAAGAGAGACCCAGTACTTC
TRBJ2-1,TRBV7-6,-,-,CASSSSKTGPFDEQFF,TGTGCCAGCAGCTCGAGTAAAACCGGGCCCTTCGATGAGCAGTTCTTC
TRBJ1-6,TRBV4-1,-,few,CASSQDPGGSASPLHF,TGCGCCAGCAGCCAAGATCCCGGAGGCTCCGCATCACCCCTCCACTTT
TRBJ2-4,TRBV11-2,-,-,CASSSGTGAAKNIQYF,TGTGCCAGCAGCTCAGGGACGGGGGCGGCCAAAAACATTCAGTACTTC
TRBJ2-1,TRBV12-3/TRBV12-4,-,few,CASRNFGEQFF,TGTGCCAGCAGGAATTTTGGGGAGCAGTTCTTC
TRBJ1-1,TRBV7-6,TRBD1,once,CASSQIGTGENTEAFF,TGTGCCAGCAGCCAGATTGGGACAGGGGAGAACACTGAAGCTTTCTTT
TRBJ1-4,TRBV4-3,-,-,CASSQEAGSNEKLFF,TGCGCCAGCAGCCAAGAAGCGGGATCGAATGAAAAACTGTTTTTT
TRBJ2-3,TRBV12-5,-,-,CASGPDSLDTQYF,TGTGCTAGTGGTCCGGACAGCTTAGATACGCAGTATTTT
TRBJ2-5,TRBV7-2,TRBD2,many,CASKSGLAGQETQYF,TGTGCCAGCAAATCGGGACTAGCGGGGCAAGAGACCCAGTACTTC
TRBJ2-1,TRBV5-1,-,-,CASSLVGGLSSYNEQFF,TGCGCCAGCAGCTTGGTCGGGGGCCTTAGCTCCTACAATGAGCAGTTCTTC
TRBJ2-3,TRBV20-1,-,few,CSAPPLEVTDTQYF,TGCAGTGCTCCACCTCTGGAGGTCACAGATACGCAGTATTTT
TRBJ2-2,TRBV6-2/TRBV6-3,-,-,CASRHVGMANTGELFF,TGTGCCAGCAGGCACGTGGGGATGGCGAACACCGGGGAGCTGTTTTTT
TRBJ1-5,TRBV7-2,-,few,CASSEFLGLNQPQHF,TGTGCCAGCAGTGAGTTTCTTGGGCTTAATCAGCCCCAGCATTTT
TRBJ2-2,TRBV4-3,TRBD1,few,CASSQEGQGTFTVELFF,TGCGCCAGCAGCCAGGAGGGACAGGGGACGTTCACCGTGGAGCTGTTTTTT
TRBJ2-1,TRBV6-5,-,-,CASSYSSPGSDEQFF,TGTGCCAGCAGTTACTCCTCCCCAGGCTCTGATGAGCAGTTCTTC